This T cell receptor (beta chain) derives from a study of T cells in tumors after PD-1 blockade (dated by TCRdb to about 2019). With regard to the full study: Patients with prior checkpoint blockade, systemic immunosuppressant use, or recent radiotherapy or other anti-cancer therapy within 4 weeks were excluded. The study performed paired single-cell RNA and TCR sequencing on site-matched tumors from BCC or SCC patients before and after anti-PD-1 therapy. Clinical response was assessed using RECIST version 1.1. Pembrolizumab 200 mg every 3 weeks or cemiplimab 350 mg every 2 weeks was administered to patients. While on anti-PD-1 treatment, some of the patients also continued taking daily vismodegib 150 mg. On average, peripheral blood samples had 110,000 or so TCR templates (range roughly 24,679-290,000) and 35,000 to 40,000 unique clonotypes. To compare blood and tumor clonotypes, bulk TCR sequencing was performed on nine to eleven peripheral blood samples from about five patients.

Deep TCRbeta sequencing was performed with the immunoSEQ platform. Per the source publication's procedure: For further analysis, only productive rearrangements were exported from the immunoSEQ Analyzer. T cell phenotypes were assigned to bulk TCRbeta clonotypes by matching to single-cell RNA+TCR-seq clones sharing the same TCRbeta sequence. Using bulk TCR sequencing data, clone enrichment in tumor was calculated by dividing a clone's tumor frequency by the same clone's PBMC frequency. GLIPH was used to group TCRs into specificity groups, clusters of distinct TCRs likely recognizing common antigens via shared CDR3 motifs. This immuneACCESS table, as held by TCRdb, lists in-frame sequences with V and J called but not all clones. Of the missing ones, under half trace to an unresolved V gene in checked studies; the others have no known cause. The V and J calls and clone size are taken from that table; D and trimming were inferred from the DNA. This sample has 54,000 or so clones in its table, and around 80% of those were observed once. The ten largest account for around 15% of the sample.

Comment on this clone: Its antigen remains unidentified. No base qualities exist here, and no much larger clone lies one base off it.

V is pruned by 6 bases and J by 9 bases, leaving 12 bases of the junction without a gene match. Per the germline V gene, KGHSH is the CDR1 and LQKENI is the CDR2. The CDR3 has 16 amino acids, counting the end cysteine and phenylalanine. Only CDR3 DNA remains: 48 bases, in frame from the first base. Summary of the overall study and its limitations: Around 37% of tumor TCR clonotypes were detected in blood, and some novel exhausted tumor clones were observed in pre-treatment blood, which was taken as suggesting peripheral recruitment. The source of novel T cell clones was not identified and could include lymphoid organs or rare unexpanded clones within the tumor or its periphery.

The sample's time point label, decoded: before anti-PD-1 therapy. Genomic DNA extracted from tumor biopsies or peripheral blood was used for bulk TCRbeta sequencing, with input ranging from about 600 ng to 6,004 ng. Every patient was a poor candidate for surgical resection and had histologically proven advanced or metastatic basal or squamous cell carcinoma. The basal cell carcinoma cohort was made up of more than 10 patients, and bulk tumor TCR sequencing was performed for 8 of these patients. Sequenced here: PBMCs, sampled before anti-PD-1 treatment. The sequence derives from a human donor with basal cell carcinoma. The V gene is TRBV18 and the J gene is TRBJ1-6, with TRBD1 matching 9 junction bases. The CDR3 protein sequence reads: CASSLTPGQGRSPLHF. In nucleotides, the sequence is TGTGCCAGCTCCCTCACACCGGGACAGGGCCGTTCACCCCTCCACTTT.